The clone carrying this TCR beta chain appeared a few times. Its specificity is not known. This sample is drawn from a study of metastatic and nonmetastatic thyroid tumors. On the study more broadly: Repertoire data that came from the blood and tumor or nodule tissue of malignant and benign thyroid patients were compared. Study results and caveats: It was reportedly found that TCR beta diversity was significantly higher in malignant thyroid tumors than in benign nodules, a difference seen in both blood and tumor samples.

All patients were untreated before thyroid surgery. In the original workflow: A distant-metastasis classifier for papillary thyroid cancer was built using CDR3 differences across clinicopathological groups. TCRdb ran MiXCR on the PCR reads. TCRdb assigned the V and J calls; the authors' analysis was not used. The table has approximately 7,400 clones, about a third seen once. The sequencing sample was made of adjacent normal tissue. The origin of this receptor is a female donor with papillary thyroid cancer or a benign thyroid nodule (not recorded which). Some clones in this sample may be carry-over from other donors' samples.

The CDR3 protein is CASSSPSTGVDTQYF. The CDR3 nucleotides are TGTGCCAGCAGCTCCCCGAGCACTGGGGTGGATACGCAGTATTTT. The chain combines TRBV7-3 with TRBJ2-3; D not resolved. From germline, CDR1 is SGHTA and CDR2 FQGTGA. V gave up 4 bases and J gave up 6 bases, with 17 bases separating them. The CDR3 is made up of 15 amino acids.